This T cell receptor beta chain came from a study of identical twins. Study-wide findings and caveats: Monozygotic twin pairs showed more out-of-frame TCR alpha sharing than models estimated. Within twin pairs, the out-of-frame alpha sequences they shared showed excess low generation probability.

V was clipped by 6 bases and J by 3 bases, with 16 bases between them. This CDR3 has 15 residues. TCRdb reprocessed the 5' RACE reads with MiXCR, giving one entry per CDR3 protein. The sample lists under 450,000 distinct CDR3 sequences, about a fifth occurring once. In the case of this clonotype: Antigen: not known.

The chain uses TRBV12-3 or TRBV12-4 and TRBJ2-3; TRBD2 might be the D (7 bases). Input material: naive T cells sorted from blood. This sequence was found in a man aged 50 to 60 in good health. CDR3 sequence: CASRLGGAGTDTQYF. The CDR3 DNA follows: TGTGCCAGCAGACTAGGGGGGGCCGGTACAGATACGCAGTATTTT.